This T cell receptor beta chain was identified in a study of a mutant IDH1 vaccine in newly diagnosed glioma. In the study overall: Vaccines were first given 4-6 weeks after radiotherapy alone, or with temozolomide cycles. Sex among treated patients split about 60% male, about 40% female; mean age was roughly 40 years. The study held visit V12 at week 35 and visit V13 at week 47.

Time point here: week 47, end of study. The study gave 300 ug of mutant IDH1 20-mer peptide per vaccine dose, with topical imiquimod. Patients received eight vaccinations in weeks 1, 3, 5, 7, 11, 15, 19, 23. Sequencing was performed with immunoSEQ multiplex PCR; in TCRdb, only in-frame clones are kept and a portion is missing. The table includes roughly 31,000 clones, about 80% detected once. The CDR3 consists of 12 residues. Germline CDR1 is SEHNR and CDR2 is FQNEAQ (reference sequence). The V gene lost 1 base and the J gene lost 8 bases, with 8 bases spanning the gap. Comments on this clone: Antigen unknown.

The sequence came from a young man with glioma. The starting material was PBMCs, obtained from a glioma patient whose treatment included an IDH1 peptide vaccine. The rearrangement links TRBV7-9 to TRBJ1-1; no reliable D call. Here the CDR3 reads CASSLEGGEAFF. The CDR3, as DNA: TGTGCCAGCAGCTTAGAGGGCGGGGAAGCTTTCTTT. Filled out from reference TRBV7-9 and TRBJ1-1, the complete variable domain reads DTGVSQNPRHKITKRGQNVTFRCDPISEHNRLYWYRQTLGQGPEFLTYFQNEAQLEKSRLLSDRFSAERPKGSFSTLEIQRTEQGDSAMYLCASSLEGGEAFFGQGTRLTVV.